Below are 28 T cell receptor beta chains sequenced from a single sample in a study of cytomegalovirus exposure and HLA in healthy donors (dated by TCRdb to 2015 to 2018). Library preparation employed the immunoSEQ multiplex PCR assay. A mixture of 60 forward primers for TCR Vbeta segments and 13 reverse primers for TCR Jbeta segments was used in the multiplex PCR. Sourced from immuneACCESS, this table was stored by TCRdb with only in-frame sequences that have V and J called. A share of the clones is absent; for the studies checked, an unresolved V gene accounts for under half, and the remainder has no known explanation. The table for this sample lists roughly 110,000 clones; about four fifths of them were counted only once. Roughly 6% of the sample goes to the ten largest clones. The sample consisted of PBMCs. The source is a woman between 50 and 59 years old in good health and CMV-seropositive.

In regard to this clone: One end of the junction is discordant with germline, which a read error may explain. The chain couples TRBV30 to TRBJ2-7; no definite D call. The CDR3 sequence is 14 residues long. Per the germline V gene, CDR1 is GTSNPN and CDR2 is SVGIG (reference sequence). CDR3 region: CAWSYEAASPPSRF. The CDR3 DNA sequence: TGTGCCTGGAGCTACGAGGCAGCTTCCCCTCCCAGTCGGTTC.

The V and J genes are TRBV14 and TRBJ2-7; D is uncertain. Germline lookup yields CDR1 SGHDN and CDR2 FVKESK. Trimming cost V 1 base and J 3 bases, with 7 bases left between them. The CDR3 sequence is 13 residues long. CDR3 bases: TGTGCCAGCAGCCAAGTTGCCGGCTACGAGCAGTACTTC. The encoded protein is CASSQVAGYEQYF.

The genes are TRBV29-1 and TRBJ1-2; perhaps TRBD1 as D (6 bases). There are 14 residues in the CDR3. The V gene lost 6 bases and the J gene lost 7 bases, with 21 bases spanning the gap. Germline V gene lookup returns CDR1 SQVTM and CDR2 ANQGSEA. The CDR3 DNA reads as TGCAGCGTCCGACAGGCCCCGAGGGCCGGTGGCTACACCTTC. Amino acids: CSVRQAPRAGGYTF.

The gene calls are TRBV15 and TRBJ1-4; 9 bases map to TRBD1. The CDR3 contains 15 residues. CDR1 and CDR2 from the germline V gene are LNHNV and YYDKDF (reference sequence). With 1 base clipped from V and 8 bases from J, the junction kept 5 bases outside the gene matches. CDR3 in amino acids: CATSRVQGAGEKLFF. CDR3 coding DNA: TGTGCCACCAGCAGAGTACAGGGGGCTGGGGAAAAACTGTTTTTT.

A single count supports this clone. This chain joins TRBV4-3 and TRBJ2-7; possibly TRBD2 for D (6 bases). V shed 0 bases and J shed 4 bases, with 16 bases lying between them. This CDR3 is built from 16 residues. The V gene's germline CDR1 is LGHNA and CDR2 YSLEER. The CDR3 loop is CASSQDRATGEYEQYF. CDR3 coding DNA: TGCGCCAGCAGCCAAGATCGGGCGACGGGGGAGTACGAGCAGTACTTC.

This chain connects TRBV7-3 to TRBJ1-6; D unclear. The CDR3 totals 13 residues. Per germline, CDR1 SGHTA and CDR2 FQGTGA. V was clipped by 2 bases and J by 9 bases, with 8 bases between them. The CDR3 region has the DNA TGTGCCAGCAGCTTATACGGTAGTTCACCCCTCCACTTT. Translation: CASSLYGSSPLHF.

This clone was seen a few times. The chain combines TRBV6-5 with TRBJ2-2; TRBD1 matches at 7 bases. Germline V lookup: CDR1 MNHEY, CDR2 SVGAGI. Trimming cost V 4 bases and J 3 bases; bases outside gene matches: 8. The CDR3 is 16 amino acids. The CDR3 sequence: CASSSPTGSDTGELFF. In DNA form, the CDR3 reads TGTGCCAGCAGTTCGCCGACAGGGTCGGACACCGGGGAGCTGTTTTTT.

The CDR3 nucleotides are TGTGCCAGCAGCTTAGGGCGGGGGCTTATTTCCGAGCAGTTCTTC. Protein sequence: CASSLGRGLISEQFF. The chain uses TRBV7-2 and TRBJ2-1; weak D call: TRBD2 (7 bases). The V gene's germline CDR1 is SGHTA and CDR2 FQGNSA. The CDR3 covers 15 residues. Trimming took off 1 base at V and 10 bases at J, with 17 bases between the two ends.

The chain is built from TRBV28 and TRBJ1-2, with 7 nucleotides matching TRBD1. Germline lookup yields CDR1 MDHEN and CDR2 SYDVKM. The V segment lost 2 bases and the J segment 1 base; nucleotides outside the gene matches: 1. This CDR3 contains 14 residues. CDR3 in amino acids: CASSLGQVNYGYTF. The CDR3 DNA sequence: TGTGCCAGCAGTTTAGGACAGGTTAACTATGGCTACACCTTC.

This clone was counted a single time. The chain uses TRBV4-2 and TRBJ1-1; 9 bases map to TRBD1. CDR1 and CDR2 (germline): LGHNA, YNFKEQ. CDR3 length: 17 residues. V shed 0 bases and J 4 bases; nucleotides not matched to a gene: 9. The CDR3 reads CASSQDPLGQGFTEAFF. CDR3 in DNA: TGTGCCAGCAGCCAAGACCCGTTGGGACAGGGATTCACTGAAGCTTTCTTT.

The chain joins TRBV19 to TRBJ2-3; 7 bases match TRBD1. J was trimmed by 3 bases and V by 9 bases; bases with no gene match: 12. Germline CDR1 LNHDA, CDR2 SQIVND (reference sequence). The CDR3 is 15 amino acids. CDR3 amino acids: CASTARQGHTDTQYF. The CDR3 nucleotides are TGTGCCAGCACAGCTCGACAGGGACATACAGATACGCAGTATTTT.

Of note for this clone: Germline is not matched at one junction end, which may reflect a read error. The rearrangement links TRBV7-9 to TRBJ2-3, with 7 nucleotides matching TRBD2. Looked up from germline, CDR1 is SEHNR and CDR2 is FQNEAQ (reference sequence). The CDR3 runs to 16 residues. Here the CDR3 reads CSSSPPGLLRTDTQYF. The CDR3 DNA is TGTTCCAGCAGTCCCCCGGGACTACTGCGCACAGATACGCAGTATTTT.

The CDR3 loop reads CASSLRLAGGLDDNEQFF. The CDR3 nucleotides read TGTGCCAGCAGCTTACGACTAGCGGGGGGCCTTGACGACAATGAGCAGTTCTTC. The V gene is TRBV7-3, the J gene TRBJ2-1; TRBD2 matches 13 bases. Germline V CDR1 and CDR2: SGHTA, FQGTGA. V lost 2 bases to trimming and J lost 5 bases; unmatched junction nucleotides: 9. This CDR3 spans 18 amino acids.

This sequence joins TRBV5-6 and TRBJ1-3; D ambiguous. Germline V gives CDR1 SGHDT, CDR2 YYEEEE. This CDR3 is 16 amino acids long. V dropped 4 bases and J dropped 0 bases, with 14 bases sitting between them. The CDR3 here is CASSPLGADSGNTIYF. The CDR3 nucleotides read TGTGCCAGCAGCCCCTTGGGAGCCGACTCTGGAAACACCATATATTTT.

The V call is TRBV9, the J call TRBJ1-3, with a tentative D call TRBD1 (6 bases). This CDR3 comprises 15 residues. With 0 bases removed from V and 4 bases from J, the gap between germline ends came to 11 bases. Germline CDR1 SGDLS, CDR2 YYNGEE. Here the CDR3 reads CASSVAGVGGNTIYF. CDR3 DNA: TGTGCCAGCAGCGTAGCAGGGGTGGGCGGAAACACCATATATTTT.

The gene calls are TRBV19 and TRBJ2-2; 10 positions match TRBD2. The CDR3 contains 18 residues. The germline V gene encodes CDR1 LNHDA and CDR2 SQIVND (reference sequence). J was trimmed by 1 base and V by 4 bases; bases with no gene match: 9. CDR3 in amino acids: CASSTSLGLAVNTGELFF. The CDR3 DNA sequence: TGTGCCAGTAGTACCTCACTTGGACTAGCGGTGAACACCGGGGAGCTGTTTTTT.

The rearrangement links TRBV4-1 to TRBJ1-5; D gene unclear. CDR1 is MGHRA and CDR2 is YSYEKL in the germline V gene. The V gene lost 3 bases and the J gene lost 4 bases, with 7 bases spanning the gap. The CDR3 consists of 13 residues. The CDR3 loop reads CASSHDENQPQHF. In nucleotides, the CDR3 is TGCGCCAGCAGCCACGATGAGAATCAGCCCCAGCATTTT.

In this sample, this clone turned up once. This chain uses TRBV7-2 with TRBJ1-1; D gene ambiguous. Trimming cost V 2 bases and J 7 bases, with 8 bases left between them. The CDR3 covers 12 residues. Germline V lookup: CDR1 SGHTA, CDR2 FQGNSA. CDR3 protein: CASSLNRHEAFF. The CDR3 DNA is TGTGCCAGCAGCTTAAACAGACATGAAGCTTTCTTT.

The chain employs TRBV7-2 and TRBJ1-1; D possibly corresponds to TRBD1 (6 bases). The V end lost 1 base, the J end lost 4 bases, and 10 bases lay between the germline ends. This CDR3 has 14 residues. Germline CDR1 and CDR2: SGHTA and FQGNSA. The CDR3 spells CASSLVQGATEAFF. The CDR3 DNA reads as TGTGCCAGCAGCTTAGTACAGGGCGCCACTGAAGCTTTCTTT.

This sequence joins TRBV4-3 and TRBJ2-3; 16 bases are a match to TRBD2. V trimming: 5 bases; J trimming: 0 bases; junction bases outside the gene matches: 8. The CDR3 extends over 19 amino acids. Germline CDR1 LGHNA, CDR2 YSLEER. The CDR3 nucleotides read TGCGCCAGCAGCTATGGGACTAGCGGGGGGGGCCAGAGCACAGATACGCAGTATTTT. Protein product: CASSYGTSGGGQSTDTQYF.

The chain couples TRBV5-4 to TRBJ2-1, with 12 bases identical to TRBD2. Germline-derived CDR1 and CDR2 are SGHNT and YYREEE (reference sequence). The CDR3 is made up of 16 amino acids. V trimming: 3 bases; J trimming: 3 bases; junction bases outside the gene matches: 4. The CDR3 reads CASSSPSGGDYNEQFF. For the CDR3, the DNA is TGTGCCAGCAGCTCCCCTAGCGGGGGGGACTACAATGAGCAGTTCTTC.

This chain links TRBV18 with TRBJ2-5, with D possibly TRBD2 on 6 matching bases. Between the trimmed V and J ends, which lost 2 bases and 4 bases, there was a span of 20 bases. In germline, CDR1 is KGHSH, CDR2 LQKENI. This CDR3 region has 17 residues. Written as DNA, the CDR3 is TGTGCCAGCTCACCAATGGGCCGACCGGAGGGAGGAGAGACCCAGTACTTC. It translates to CASSPMGRPEGGETQYF.

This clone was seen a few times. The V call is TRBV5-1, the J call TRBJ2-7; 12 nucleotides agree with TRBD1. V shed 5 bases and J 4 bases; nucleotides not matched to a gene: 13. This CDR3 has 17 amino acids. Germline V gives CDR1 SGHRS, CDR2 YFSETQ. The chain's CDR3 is CASSSKTGTGGTYEQYF. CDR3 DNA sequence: TGCGCCAGCAGTTCTAAAACCGGGACAGGGGGCACGTACGAGCAGTACTTC.

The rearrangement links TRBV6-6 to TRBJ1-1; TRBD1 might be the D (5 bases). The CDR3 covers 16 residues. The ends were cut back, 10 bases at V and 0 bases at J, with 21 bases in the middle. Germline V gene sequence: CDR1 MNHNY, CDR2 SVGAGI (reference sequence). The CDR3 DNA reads TGTGCCATAGGCCTCACAGGCAGACCGATGAACACTGAAGCTTTCTTT. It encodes CAIGLTGRPMNTEAFF.

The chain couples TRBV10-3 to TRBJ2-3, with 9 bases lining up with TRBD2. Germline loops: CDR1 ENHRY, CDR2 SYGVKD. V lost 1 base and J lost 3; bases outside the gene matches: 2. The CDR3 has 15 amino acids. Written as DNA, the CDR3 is TGTGCCATCAGTGAGTTAGCGGGGGTTACAGATACGCAGTATTTT. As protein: CAISELAGVTDTQYF.

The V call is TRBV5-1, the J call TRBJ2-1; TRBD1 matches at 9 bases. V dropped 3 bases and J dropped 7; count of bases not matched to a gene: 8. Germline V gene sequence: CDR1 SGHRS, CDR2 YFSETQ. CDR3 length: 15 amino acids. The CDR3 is CASSSTGGLWNEQFF. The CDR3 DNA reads TGCGCCAGCAGCTCAACAGGGGGCCTTTGGAATGAGCAGTTCTTC.

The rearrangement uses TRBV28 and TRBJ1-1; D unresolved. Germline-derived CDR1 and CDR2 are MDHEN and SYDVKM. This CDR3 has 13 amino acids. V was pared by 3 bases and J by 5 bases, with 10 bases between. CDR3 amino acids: CASSFEIVTEAFF. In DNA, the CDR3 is TGTGCCAGCAGTTTCGAGATAGTGACTGAAGCTTTCTTT.

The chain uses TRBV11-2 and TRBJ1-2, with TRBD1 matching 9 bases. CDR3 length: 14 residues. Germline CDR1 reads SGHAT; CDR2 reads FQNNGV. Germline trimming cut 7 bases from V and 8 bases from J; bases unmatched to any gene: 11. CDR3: CASTKDRGGEGYTF. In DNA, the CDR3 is TGTGCCAGCACCAAGGACAGGGGAGGCGAGGGCTACACCTTC. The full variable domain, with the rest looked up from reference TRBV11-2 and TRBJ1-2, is EAGVAQSPRYKIIEKRQSVAFWCNPISGHATLYWYQQILGQGPKLLIQFQNNGVVDDSQLPKDRFSAERLKGVDSTLKIQPAKLEDSAVYLCASTKDRGGEGYTFGSGTRLTVV.